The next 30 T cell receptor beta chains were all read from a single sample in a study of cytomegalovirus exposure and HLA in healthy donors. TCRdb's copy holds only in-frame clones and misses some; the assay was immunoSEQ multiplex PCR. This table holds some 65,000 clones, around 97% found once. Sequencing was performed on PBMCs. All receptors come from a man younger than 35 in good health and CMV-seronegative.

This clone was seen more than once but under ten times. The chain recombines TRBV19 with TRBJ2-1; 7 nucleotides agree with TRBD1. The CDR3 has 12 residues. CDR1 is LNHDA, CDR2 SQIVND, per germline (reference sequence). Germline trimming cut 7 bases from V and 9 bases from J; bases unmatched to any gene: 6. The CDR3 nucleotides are TGTGCCAGTACCGACAGGGTAGGTGAGCAGTTCTTC. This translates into CASTDRVGEQFF. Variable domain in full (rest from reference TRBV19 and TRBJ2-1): DGGITQSPKYLFRKEGQNVTLSCEQNLNHDAMYWYRQDPGQGLRLIYYSQIVNDFQKGDIAEGYSVSREKKESFPLTVTSAQKNPTAFYLCASTDRVGEQFFGPGTRLTVL.

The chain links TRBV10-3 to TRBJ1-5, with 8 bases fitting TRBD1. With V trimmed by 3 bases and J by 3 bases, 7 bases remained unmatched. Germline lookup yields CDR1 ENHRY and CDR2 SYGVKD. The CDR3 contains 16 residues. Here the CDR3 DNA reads TGTGCCATCAGTGACACCGGACAGGGACTCAATCAGCCCCAGCATTTT. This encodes CAISDTGQGLNQPQHF.

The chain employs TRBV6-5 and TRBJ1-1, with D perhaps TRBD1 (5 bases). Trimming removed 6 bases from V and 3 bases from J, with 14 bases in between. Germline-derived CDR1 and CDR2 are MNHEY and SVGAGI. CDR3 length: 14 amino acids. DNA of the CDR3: TGTGCCAGCAGACCCGGGTCCAGGGACACTGAAGCTTTCTTT. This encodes CASRPGSRDTEAFF.

The CDR3 sequence: CASSSVVSGKEKLFF. The CDR3 nucleotides read TGTGCCAGCAGTTCGGTAGTGTCGGGGAAGGAAAAACTGTTTTTT. V and J are TRBV5-8 and TRBJ1-4, with unresolved D. CDR3 length: 15 amino acids. Germline CDR1 reads SGHTS; CDR2 reads YDEGEE. With 5 bases removed from V and 8 bases from J, the gap between germline ends came to 19 bases. Based on the CDR3 plus reference TRBV5-8 and TRBJ1-4, the full variable domain is EAGVTQSPTHLIKTRGQQATLRCSPISGHTSVYWYQQALGLGLQFLLWYDEGEERNRGNFPPRFSGRQFPNYSSELNVNALELEDSALYLCASSSVVSGKEKLFFGSGTQLSVL.

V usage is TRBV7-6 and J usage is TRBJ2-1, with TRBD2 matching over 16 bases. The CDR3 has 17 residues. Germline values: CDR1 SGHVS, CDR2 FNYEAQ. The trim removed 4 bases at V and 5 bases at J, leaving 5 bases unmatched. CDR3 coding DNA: TGTGCCAGCAGCTCGGGACTAGCGGGAGGGATTCACAATGAGCAGTTCTTC. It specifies CASSSGLAGGIHNEQFF. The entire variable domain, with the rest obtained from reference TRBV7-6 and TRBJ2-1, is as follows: GAGVSQSPRYKVTKRGQDVALRCDPISGHVSLYWYRQALGQGPEFLTYFNYEAQQDKSGLPNDRFSAERPEGSISTLTIQRTEQRDSAMYRCASSSGLAGGIHNEQFFGPGTRLTVL.

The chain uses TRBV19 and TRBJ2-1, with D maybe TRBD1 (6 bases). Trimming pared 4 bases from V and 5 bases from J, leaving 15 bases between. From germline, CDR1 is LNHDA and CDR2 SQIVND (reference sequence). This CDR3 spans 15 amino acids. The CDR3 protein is CASSTLTRGNNEQFF. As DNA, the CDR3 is TGTGCCAGTAGTACCTTGACGAGGGGGAACAATGAGCAGTTCTTC.

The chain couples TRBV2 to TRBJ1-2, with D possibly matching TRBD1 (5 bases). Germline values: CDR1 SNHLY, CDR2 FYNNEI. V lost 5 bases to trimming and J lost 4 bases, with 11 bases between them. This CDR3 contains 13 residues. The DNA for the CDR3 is TGTGCCAGCAGTTCGCAGGGCAGCTATGGCTACACCTTC. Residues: CASSSQGSYGYTF.

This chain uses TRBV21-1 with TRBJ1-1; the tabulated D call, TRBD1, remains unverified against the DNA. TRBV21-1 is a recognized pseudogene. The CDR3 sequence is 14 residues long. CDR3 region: CASSKDTGRTEAFF. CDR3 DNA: TGTGCCAGCAGCAAGGACACAGGGCGCACTGAAGCTTTCTTT.

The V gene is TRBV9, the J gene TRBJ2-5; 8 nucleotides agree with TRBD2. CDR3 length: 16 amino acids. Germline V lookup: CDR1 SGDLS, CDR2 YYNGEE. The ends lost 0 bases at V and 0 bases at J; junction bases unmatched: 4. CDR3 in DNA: TGTGCCAGCAGCGTAGAAAGCGGGAGATACCAAGAGACCCAGTACTTC. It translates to CASSVESGRYQETQYF.

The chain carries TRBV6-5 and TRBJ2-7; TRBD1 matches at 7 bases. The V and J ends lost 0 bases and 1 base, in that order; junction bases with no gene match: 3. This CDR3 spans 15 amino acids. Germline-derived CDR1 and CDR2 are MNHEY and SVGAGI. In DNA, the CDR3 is TGTGCCAGCAGTTACTCGACAGGGTTGTCCTACGAGCAGTACTTC. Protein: CASSYSTGLSYEQYF.

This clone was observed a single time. The CDR3 DNA reads as TGTGCCAGCAGCTTGTCGCTGACAATATCCCAAGAGACCCAGTACTTC. Its protein product is CASSLSLTISQETQYF. V usage is TRBV5-6 and J usage is TRBJ2-5; D unclear. V was shortened by 1 base and J by 1 base, with 14 bases between the two germline ends. The germline CDR1 and CDR2 sequences are SGHDT and YYEEEE. The CDR3 runs 16 residues. The complete variable domain, with remaining parts taken from reference TRBV5-6 and TRBJ2-5, reads DAGVTQSPTHLIKTRGQQVTLRCSPKSGHDTVSWYQQALGQGPQFIFQYYEEEERQRGNFPDRFSGHQFPNYSSELNVNALLLGDSALYLCASSLSLTISQETQYFGPGTRLLVL.

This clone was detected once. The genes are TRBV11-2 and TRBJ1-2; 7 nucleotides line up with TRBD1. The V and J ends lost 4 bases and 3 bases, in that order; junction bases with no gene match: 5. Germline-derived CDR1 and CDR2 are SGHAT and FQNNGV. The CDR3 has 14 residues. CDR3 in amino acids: CASSSGQTHYGYTF. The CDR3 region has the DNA TGTGCCAGCAGCTCGGGACAGACCCACTATGGCTACACCTTC.

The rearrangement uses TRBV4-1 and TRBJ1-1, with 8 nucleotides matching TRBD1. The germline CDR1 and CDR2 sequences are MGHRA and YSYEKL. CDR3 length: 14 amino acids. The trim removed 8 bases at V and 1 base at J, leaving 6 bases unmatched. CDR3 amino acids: CASLGQGSNTEAFF. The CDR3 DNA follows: TGCGCCAGCCTAGGACAGGGCTCGAACACTGAAGCTTTCTTT.

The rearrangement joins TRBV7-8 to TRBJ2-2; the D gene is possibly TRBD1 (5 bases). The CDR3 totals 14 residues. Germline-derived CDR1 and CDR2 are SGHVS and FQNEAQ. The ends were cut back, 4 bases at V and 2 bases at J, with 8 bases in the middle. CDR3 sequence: CASSSDINTGELFF. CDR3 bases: TGTGCCAGCAGCTCGGACATTAACACCGGGGAGCTGTTTTTT.

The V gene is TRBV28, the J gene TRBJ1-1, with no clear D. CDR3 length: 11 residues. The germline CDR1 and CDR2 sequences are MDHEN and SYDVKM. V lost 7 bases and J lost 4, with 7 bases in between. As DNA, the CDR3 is TGTGCCAGCACCGGCGGCACTGAAGCTTTCTTT. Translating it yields CASTGGTEAFF.

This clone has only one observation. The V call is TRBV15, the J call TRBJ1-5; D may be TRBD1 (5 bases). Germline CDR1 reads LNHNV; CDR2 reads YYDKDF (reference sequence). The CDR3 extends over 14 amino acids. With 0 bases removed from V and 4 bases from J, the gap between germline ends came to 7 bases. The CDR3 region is CATSRDRGNQPQHF. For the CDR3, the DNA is TGTGCCACCAGCAGAGATCGGGGGAATCAGCCCCAGCATTTT.

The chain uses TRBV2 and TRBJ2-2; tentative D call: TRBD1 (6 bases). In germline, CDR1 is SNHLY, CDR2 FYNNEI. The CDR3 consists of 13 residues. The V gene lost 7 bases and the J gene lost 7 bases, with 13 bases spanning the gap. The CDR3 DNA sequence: TGTGCCAGCACCGACAGGTTAGGCGGGGAGCTGTTTTTT. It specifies CASTDRLGGELFF.

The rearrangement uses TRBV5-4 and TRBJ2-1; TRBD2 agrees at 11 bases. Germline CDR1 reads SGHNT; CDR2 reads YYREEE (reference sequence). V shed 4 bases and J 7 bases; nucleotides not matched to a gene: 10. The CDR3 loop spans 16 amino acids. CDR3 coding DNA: TGTGCCAGCAGCCCTTATAGCGGGAGGGCCGGAAATGAGCAGTTCTTC. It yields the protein CASSPYSGRAGNEQFF.

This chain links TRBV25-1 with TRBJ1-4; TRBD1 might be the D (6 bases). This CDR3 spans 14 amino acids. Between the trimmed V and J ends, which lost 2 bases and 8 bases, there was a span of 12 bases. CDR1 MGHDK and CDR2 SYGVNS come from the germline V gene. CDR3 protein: CASSENRVGEKLFF. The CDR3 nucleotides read TGTGCCAGCAGTGAAAACAGGGTCGGAGAAAAACTGTTTTTT.

Here the CDR3 reads CASSVALLNEQFF. The CDR3 region has the DNA TGTGCCAGCAGCGTAGCCCTCTTGAATGAGCAGTTCTTC. The V call is TRBV9, the J call TRBJ2-1; D is uncertain. The CDR3 runs to 13 residues. The V and J ends lost 0 bases and 7 bases respectively, with 8 bases between them. CDR1 and CDR2 from the germline V gene are SGDLS and YYNGEE.

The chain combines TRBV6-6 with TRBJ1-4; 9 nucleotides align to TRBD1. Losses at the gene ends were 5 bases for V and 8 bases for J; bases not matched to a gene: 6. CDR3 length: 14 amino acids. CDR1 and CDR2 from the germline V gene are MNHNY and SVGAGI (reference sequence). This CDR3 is CASSPGQGSEKLFF. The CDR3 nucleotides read TGTGCCAGCAGTCCCGGACAGGGGTCGGAAAAACTGTTTTTT.

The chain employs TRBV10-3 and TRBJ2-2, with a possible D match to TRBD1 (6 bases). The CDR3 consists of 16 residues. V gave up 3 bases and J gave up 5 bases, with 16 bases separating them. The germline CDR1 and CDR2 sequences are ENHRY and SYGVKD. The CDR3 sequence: CAISEPPNQGTGELFF. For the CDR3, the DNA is TGTGCCATCAGTGAACCCCCGAATCAGGGGACCGGGGAGCTGTTTTTT.

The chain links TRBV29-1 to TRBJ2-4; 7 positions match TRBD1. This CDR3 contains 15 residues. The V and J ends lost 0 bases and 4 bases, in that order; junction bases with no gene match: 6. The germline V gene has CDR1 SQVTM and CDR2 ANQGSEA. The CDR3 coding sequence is TGCAGCGTTGAAGATACAAGGACAGGAAAAAACATTCAGTACTTC. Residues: CSVEDTRTGKNIQYF.

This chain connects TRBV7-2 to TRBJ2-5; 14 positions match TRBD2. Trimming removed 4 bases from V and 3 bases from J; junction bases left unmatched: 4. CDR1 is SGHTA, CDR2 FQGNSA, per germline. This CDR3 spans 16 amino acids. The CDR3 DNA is TGTGCCAGCAGCTATGGGACTAGCGGGGGTAAAGAGACCCAGTACTTC. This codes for CASSYGTSGGKETQYF.

The CDR3 nucleotides read TGTGCCAGCAGCTTCAGCAGGTCCTCTGGGGCCAACGTCCTGACTTTC. Protein sequence: CASSFSRSSGANVLTF. The genes are TRBV7-8 and TRBJ2-6; D is unclear. There are 16 residues in the CDR3. V lost 3 bases and J 0 bases, leaving 9 bases between the germline ends. Germline V gene data show CDR1 as SGHVS and CDR2 as FQNEAQ.

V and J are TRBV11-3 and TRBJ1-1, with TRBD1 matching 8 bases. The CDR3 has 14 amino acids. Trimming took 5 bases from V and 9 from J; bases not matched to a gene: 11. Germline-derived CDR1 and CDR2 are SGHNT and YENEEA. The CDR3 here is CASSLVPGGGKAFF. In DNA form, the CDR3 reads TGTGCCAGCAGCCTGGTACCAGGGGGCGGGAAAGCTTTCTTT.

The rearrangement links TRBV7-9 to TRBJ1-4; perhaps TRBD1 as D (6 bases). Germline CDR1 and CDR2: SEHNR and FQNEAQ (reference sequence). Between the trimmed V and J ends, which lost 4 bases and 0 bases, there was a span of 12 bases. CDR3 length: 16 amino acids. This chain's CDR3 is CASSSPRQATNEKLFF. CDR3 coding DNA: TGTGCCAGCAGCTCACCCAGACAGGCAACTAATGAAAAACTGTTTTTT.

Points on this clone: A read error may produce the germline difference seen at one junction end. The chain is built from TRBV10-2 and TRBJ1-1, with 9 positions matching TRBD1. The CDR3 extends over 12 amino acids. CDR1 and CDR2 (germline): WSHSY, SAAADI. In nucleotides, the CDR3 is TGCGCCAGCAGTTTAGGACAGGGGTCAGTAACCTTT. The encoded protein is CASSLGQGSVTF.

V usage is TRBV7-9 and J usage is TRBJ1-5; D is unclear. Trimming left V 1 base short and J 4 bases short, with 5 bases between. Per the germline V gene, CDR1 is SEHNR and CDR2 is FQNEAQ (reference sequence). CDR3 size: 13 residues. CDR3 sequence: CASSLEENQPQHF. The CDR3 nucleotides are TGTGCCAGCAGCTTAGAGGAGAATCAGCCCCAGCATTTT.

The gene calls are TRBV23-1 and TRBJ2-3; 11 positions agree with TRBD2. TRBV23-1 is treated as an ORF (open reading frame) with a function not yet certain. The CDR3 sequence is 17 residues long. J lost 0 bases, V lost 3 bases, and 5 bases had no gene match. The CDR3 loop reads CASSHLRTSGSTDTQYF. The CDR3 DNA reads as TGCGCCAGCAGTCATCTGAGGACTAGCGGGAGCACAGATACGCAGTATTTT.